Listed here are 18 T cell receptor beta chains from one sample, sequenced in a study of T cell responses to AZD1222 COVID-19 vaccine. Some clones are missing from TCRdb's copy, which holds only in-frame ones; the method was immunoSEQ multiplex PCR. The data contain about 100,000 clones, 70% to 90% of them singletons. The starting material was peripheral blood, obtained on day 0 of AZD1222 vaccination. These TCRs come from an adult in good health.

The chain employs TRBV11-2 and TRBJ2-3, with 8 bases that match TRBD2. There are 14 residues in the CDR3. The V gene's germline CDR1 is SGHAT and CDR2 FQNNGV. V lost 4 bases and J lost 5; bases outside the gene matches: 5. CDR3 region: CASSYGRVVDTQYF. CDR3 nucleotide sequence: TGTGCCAGCAGCTACGGGAGGGTAGTAGATACGCAGTATTTT.

The chain recombines TRBV20-1 with TRBJ2-1; 9 bases are shared with TRBD2. The length of the CDR3 is 16 residues. J gave up 13 bases and V 3 bases, and 19 bases lay outside the gene matches. CDR1 is DFQATT and CDR2 is SNEGSKA in the germline V gene (reference sequence). DNA of the CDR3: TGCAGTGCTAGTTTCCCGGCGATTAGCGGGAGTAGTTTTCAGTTCTTC. This sequence encodes CSASFPAISGSSFQFF.

V usage is TRBV4-2 and J usage is TRBJ1-1; the D gene is possibly TRBD1 (5 bases). V was clipped by 1 base and J by 1 base, with 10 bases between them. CDR1 LGHNA and CDR2 YNFKEQ come from the germline V gene. The CDR3 loop spans 15 amino acids. This CDR3 reads CASSQGSGQNTEAFF. DNA for the CDR3: TGTGCCAGCAGCCAAGGGTCTGGACAGAACACTGAAGCTTTCTTT.

The rearrangement joins TRBV18 to TRBJ2-7; 7 nucleotides line up with TRBD1. The length of the CDR3 is 15 residues. The trim removed 3 bases at V and 7 bases at J, leaving 12 bases unmatched. Germline V lookup: CDR1 KGHSH, CDR2 LQKENI. DNA for the CDR3: TGTGCCAGCTCACCCTCCCCGGGACAGCGTCGGGAGCAGTACTTC. It is translated as CASSPSPGQRREQYF. Based on the CDR3 plus reference TRBV18 and TRBJ2-7, the full variable domain is NAGVMQNPRHLVRRRGQEARLRCSPMKGHSHVYWYRQLPEEGLKFMVYLQKENIIDESGMPKERFSAEFPKEGPSILRIQQVVRGDSAAYFCASSPSPGQRREQYFGPGTRLTVT.

V gene TRBV4-3 combines with J gene TRBJ2-7; D is tentatively TRBD1 or TRBD2 (6 bases each). The CDR3 has 15 residues. V gave up 5 bases and J gave up 2 bases, with 16 bases separating them. Germline CDR1 is LGHNA and CDR2 is YSLEER. The CDR3 DNA reads as TGCGCCAGCAGCGGGGGGAAGGGGGATCCCTACGAGCAGTACTTC. Residues: CASSGGKGDPYEQYF.

The chain employs TRBV19 and TRBJ1-5; 9 bases align to TRBD1. Germline lookup yields CDR1 LNHDA and CDR2 SQIVND (reference sequence). V lost 5 bases, J lost 4 bases, and 6 bases stayed unmatched. The CDR3 spans 15 residues. The CDR3: CASSEGQGRNQPQHF. The DNA of the CDR3 is TGTGCCAGTAGTGAGGGACAGGGTCGTAATCAGCCCCAGCATTTT. Combining the CDR3 with reference TRBV19 and TRBJ1-5 gives the whole variable domain DGGITQSPKYLFRKEGQNVTLSCEQNLNHDAMYWYRQDPGQGLRLIYYSQIVNDFQKGDIAEGYSVSREKKESFPLTVTSAQKNPTAFYLCASSEGQGRNQPQHFGDGTRLSIL.

The chain carries TRBV27 and TRBJ1-6, with TRBD1 matching 9 bases. CDR3 size: 16 residues. V gave up 5 bases and J gave up 7 bases; unmatched junction bases: 9. CDR1 is MNHEY, CDR2 SMNVEV, per germline (reference sequence). Written as DNA, the CDR3 is TGTGCCAGCAGTGTAGACAGGGGGAAAGGGAATTCACCCCTCCACTTT. Amino acid sequence: CASSVDRGKGNSPLHF.

This clone was observed a handful of times. The gene calls are TRBV6-1 and TRBJ2-5; 7 positions agree with TRBD1. Germline trimming cut 1 base from V and 7 bases from J; bases unmatched to any gene: 12. This CDR3 has 16 residues. CDR1 and CDR2 (germline): MNHNS, SASEGT. CDR3 in amino acids: CASSEGVTGLFWTQYF. CDR3 in DNA: TGTGCCAGCAGTGAAGGAGTGACAGGGCTTTTTTGGACCCAGTACTTC.

Concerning this clone: Mismatch with germline at one junction end may stem from a read error. The chain couples TRBV18 to TRBJ2-6; possibly TRBD1 or TRBD2 for D (5 bases each). Germline V gene sequence: CDR1 KGHSH, CDR2 LQKENI. This CDR3 region has 16 residues. For the CDR3, the DNA is TGTGCCAGCTCATCACCCGGGGCGAGGGGGGCCAACGTCCTGACTTTC. It translates to CASSSPGARGANVLTF.

The rearrangement uses TRBV2 and TRBJ2-7; TRBD1 is a possible D gene (5 bases). The CDR3 consists of 13 residues. Trimming left V 2 bases short and J 7 bases short, with 12 bases between. Looked up from germline, CDR1 is SNHLY and CDR2 is FYNNEI. The CDR3 spells CASSEFRAGEQYF. The CDR3 coding sequence is TGTGCCAGCAGTGAATTCAGGGCCGGTGAGCAGTACTTC.

The chain links TRBV2 to TRBJ2-2; D may be TRBD1 (6 bases). This CDR3 has 13 amino acids. V lost 8 bases to trimming and J lost 6 bases, with 13 bases between them. CDR1 and CDR2 (germline): SNHLY, FYNNEI. The CDR3 bases are TGTGCCAGCGCGAGGGGGTGGGCCGGGGAGCTGTTTTTT. Its translation is CASARGWAGELFF.

This clone appeared a few times. The gene calls are TRBV19 and TRBJ2-7; D is unresolved. Germline-derived CDR1 and CDR2 are LNHDA and SQIVND (reference sequence). The CDR3 is 13 amino acids. Trimming shortened V by 3 bases and J by 2 bases, and 8 bases separated the two germline ends. The CDR3 DNA reads as TGTGCCAGTAGTATGTCGGAAACCTACGAGCAGTACTTC. This codes for CASSMSETYEQYF.

This chain joins TRBV27 and TRBJ2-1; D possibly matches TRBD1 or TRBD2 (6 bases each). The CDR3 has 15 amino acids. Germline V gene data show CDR1 as MNHEY and CDR2 as SMNVEV (reference sequence). The germline V and J ends were trimmed by 6 bases and 4 bases, with 16 bases remaining between them. Written as DNA, the CDR3 is TGTGCCAGCAGCTATAGCGGAGGGGGTTACAATGAGCAGTTCTTC. Translation: CASSYSGGGYNEQFF.

The V gene is TRBV11-2, the J gene TRBJ2-3; tentatively, D is TRBD1 (5 bases). There are 16 residues in the CDR3. V was clipped by 4 bases and J by 2 bases, with 16 bases between them. CDR1 SGHAT and CDR2 FQNNGV come from the germline V gene. This CDR3 reads CASSYLGALFTDTQYF. CDR3 nucleotides: TGTGCCAGCAGCTACCTTGGGGCCCTCTTCACAGATACGCAGTATTTT.

The rearrangement joins TRBV20-1 to TRBJ1-5, with TRBD1 identical over 7 bases. CDR1 and CDR2 from the germline V gene are DFQATT and SNEGSKA (reference sequence). This CDR3 spans 16 amino acids. Trimming cost V 3 bases and J 1 base; bases outside gene matches: 9. CDR3 sequence: CSASPIGGSSNQPQHF. The CDR3, as DNA: TGCAGTGCTAGTCCCATAGGGGGCTCGAGCAATCAGCCCCAGCATTTT.

This chain joins TRBV2 and TRBJ2-5; D possibly corresponds to TRBD1 (5 bases). Trimming took 1 base from V and 5 from J, leaving 14 bases between them. Germline CDR1 and CDR2: SNHLY and FYNNEI. CDR3 length: 15 residues. The DNA of the CDR3 is TGTGCCAGCAGTGAAGATGGGGCAGGGATGGAGACCCAGTACTTC. Amino acid sequence: CASSEDGAGMETQYF.

J is TRBJ2-2 and V is TRBV10-3; D is ambiguous. The CDR3 has 11 residues. V shed 7 bases and J shed 6 bases, with 6 bases lying between them. Germline V gene sequence: CDR1 ENHRY, CDR2 SYGVKD. The DNA of the CDR3 is TGTGCCATCAAAGACCCCGGGGAGCTGTTTTTT. Amino acids: CAIKDPGELFF.

The chain recombines TRBV7-9 with TRBJ1-2; D is undetermined. The V gene's germline CDR1 is SEHNR and CDR2 FQNEAQ (reference sequence). This CDR3 is 13 amino acids long. V was cut by 1 base and J by 8 bases, with 11 bases left in between. The CDR3 sequence: CASSLDLVRGYTF. DNA of the CDR3: TGTGCCAGCAGCTTAGACTTGGTGAGAGGCTACACCTTC.